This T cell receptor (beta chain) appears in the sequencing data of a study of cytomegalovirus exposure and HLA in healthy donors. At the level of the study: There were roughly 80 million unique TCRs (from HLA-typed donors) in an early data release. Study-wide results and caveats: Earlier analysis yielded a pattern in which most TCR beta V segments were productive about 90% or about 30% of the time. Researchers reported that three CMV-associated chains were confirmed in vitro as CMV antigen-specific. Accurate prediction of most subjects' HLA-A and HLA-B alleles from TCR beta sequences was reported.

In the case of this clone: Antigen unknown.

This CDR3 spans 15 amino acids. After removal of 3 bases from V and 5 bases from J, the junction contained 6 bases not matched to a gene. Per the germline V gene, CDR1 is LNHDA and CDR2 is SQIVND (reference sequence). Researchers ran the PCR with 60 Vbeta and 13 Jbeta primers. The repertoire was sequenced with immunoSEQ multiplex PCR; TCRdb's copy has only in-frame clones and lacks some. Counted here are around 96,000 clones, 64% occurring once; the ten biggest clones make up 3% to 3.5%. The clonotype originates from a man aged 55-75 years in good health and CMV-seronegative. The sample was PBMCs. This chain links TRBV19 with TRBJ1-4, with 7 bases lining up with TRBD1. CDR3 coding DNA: TGTGCCAGTAGTATCGGACAGGCGGTAAATGAAAAACTGTTTTTT. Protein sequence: CASSIGQAVNEKLFF. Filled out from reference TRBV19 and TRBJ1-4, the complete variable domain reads DGGITQSPKYLFRKEGQNVTLSCEQNLNHDAMYWYRQDPGQGLRLIYYSQIVNDFQKGDIAEGYSVSREKKESFPLTVTSAQKNPTAFYLCASSIGQAVNEKLFFGSGTQLSVL.